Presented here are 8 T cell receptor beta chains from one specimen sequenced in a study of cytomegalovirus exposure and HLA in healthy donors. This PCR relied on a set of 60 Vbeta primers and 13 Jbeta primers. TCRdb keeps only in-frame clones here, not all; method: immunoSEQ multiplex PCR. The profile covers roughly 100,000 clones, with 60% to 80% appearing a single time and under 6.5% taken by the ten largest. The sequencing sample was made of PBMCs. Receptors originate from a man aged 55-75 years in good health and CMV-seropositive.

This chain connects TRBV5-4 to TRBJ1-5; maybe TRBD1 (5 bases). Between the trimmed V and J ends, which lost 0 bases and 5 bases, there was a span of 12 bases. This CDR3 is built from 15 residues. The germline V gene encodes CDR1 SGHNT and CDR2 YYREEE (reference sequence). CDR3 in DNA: TGTGCCAGCAGCTTGGATTCAGGGCGCGATCAGCCCCAGCATTTT. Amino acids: CASSLDSGRDQPQHF.

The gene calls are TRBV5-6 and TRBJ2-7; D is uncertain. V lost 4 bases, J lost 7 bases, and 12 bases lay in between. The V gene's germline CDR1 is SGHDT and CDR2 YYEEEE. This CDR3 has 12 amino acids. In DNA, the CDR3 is TGTGCCAGCAGCAGAGCTCAGGATGAGCAGTACTTC. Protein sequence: CASSRAQDEQYF.

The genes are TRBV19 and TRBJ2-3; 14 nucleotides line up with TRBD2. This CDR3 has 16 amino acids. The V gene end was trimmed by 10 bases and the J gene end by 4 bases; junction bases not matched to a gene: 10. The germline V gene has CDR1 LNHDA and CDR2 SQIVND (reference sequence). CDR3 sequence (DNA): TGTGCCACCCAGGGGACTAGCGGGGGCCCCTCAGATACGCAGTATTTT. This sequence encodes CATQGTSGGPSDTQYF.

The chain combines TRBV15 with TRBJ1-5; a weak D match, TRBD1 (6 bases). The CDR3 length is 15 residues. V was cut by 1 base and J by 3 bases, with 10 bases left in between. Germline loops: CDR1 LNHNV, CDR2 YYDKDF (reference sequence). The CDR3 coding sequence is TGTGCCACCAGCAGAGGAGGGGGAAACAATCAGCCCCAGCATTTT. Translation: CATSRGGGNNQPQHF. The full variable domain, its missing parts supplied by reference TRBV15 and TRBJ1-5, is DAMVIQNPRYQVTQFGKPVTLSCSQTLNHNVMYWYQQKSSQAPKLLFHYYDKDFNNEADTPDNFQSRRPNTSFCFLDIRSPGLGDTAMYLCATSRGGGNNQPQHFGDGTRLSIL.

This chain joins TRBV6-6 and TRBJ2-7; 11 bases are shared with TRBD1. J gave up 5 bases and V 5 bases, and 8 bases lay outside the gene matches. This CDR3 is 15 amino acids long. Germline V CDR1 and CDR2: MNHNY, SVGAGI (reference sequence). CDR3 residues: CASSTGQGAIHEQYF. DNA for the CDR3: TGTGCCAGCAGTACCGGACAGGGGGCCATCCACGAGCAGTACTTC.

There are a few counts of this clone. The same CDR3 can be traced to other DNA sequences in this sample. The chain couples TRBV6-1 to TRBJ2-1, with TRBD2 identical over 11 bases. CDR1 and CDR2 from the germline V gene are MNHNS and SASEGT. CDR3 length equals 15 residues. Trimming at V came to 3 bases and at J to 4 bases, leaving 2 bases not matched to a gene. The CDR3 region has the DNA TGTGCCAGCAGTGAGTTAGCGGGGGGGTACAATGAGCAGTTCTTC. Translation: CASSELAGGYNEQFF.

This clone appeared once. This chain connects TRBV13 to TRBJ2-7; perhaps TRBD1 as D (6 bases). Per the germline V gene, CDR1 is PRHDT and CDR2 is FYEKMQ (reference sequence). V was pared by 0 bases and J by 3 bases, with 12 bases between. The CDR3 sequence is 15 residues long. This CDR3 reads CASSLGGTRSYEQYF. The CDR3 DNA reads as TGTGCCAGCAGCTTAGGGGGGACACGGAGCTACGAGCAGTACTTC.

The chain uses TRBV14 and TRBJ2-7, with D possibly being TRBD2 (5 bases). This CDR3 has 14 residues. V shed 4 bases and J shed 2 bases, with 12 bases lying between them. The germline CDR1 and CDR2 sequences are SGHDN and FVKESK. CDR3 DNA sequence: TGTGCCAGCAGCCGCCGGGGTGGCGCCTACGAGCAGTACTTC. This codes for CASSRRGGAYEQYF.